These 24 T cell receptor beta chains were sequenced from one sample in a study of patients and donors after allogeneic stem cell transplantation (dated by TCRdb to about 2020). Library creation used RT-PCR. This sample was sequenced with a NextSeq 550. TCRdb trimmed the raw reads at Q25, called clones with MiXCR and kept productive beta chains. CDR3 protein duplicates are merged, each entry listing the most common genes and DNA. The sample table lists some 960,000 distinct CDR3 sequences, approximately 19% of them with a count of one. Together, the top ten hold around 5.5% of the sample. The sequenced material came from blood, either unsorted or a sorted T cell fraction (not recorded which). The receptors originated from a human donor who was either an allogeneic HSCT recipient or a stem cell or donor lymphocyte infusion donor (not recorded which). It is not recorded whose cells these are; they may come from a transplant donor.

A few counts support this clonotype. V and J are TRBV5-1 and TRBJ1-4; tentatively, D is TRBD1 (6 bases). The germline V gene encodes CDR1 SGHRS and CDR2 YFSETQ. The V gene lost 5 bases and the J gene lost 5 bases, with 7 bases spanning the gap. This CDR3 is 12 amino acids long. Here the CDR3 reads CASRQGNEKLFF. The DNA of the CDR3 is TGCGCCAGCAGGCAGGGGAATGAAAAACTGTTTTTT.

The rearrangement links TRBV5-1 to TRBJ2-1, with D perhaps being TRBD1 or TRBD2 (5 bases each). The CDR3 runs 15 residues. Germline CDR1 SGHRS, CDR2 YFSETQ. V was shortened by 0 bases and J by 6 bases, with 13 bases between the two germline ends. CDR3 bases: TGCGCCAGCAGCTTGGCCGTCCCGGGACCCAATGAGCAGTTCTTC. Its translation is CASSLAVPGPNEQFF. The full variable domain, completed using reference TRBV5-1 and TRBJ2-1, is KAGVTQTPRYLIKTRGQQVTLSCSPISGHRSVSWYQQTPGQGLQFLFEYFSETQRNKGNFPGRFSGRQFSNSRSEMNVSTLELGDSALYLCASSLAVPGPNEQFFGPGTRLTVL.

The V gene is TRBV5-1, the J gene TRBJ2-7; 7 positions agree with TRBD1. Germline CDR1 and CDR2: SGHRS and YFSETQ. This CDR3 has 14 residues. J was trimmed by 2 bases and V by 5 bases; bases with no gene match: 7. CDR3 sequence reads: CASRPPGQTYEQYF. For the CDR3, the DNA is TGCGCCAGCAGGCCGCCGGGACAGACCTACGAGCAGTACTTC.

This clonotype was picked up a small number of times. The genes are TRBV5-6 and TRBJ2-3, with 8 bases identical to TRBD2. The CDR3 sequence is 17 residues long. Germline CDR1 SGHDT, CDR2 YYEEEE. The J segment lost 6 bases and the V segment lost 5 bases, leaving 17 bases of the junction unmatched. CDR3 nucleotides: TGTGCCAGCAGGCCACCAGATGCGGGAGGCCGGAACGATACGCAGTATTTT. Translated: CASRPPDAGGRNDTQYF.

CDR3 nucleotides: TGCAGTGCTAGGGGGGATTATAGCAATCAGCCCCAGCATTTT. This codes for CSARGDYSNQPQHF. V and J are TRBV20-1 and TRBJ1-5; perhaps TRBD1 as D (5 bases). Germline CDR1 and CDR2: DFQATT and SNEGSKA (reference sequence). This CDR3 is built from 14 residues. Trimming stripped 3 bases from V and 0 bases from J, with 9 bases between.

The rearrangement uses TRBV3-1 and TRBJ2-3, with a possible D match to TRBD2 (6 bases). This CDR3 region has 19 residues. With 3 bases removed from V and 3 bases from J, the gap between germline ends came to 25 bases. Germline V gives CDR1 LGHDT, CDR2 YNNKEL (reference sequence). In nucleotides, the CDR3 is TGTGCCAGCAGCCAGGCTCCCGGGAGAGCATCTAGAAGGACAGATACGCAGTATTTT. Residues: CASSQAPGRASRRTDTQYF.

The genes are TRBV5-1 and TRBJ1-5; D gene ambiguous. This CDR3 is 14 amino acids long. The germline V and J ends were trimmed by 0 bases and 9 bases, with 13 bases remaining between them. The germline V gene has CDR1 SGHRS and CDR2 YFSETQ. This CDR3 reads CASSLGEGLGPQHF. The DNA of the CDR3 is TGCGCCAGCAGCTTGGGGGAAGGGTTGGGGCCCCAGCATTTT.

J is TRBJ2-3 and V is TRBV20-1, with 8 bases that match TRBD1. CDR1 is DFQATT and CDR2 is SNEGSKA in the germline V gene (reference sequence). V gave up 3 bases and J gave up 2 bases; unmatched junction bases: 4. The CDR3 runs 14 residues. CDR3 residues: CSARWTGFTDTQYF. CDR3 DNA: TGCAGTGCTAGGTGGACAGGGTTCACAGATACGCAGTATTTT.

Here the CDR3 reads CASSTGARGNTEAFF. CDR3 coding DNA: TGTGCCAGTAGTACGGGGGCTCGGGGGAACACTGAAGCTTTCTTT. This chain uses TRBV19 with TRBJ1-1; maybe TRBD1 (6 bases). Trimming took 4 bases from V and 1 from J, leaving 13 bases between them. The CDR3 is made up of 15 amino acids. Germline CDR1 LNHDA, CDR2 SQIVND (reference sequence).

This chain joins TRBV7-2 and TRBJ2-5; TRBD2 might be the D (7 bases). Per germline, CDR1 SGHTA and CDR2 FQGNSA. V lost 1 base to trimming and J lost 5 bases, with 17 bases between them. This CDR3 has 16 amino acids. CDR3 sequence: CASSLDGGGRGETQYF. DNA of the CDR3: TGTGCCAGCAGCTTAGATGGGGGGGGCCGGGGTGAGACCCAGTACTTC.

The CDR3: CSASPEKETQYF. Written as DNA, the CDR3 is TGCAGTGCTAGCCCTGAGAAAGAGACCCAGTACTTC. The V gene is TRBV20-1, the J gene TRBJ2-5; D call uncertain. V was pared by 3 bases and J by 3 bases, with 8 bases between. The CDR3 has 12 residues. Germline V gives CDR1 DFQATT, CDR2 SNEGSKA (reference sequence).

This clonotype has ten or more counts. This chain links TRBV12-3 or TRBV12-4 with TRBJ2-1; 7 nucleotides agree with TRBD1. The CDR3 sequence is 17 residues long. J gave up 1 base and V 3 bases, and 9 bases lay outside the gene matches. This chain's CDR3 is CASSFRGTVLSYNEQFF. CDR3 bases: TGTGCCAGCAGTTTCCGAGGGACAGTTCTATCCTACAATGAGCAGTTCTTC.

Here the CDR3 reads CASSLGTGRANEQFF. The CDR3 DNA reads as TGTGCCAGCAGCTTAGGGACGGGAAGGGCCAATGAGCAGTTCTTC. The chain carries TRBV3-1 and TRBJ2-1; either TRBD1 or TRBD2 may supply D (5 bases each). CDR1 and CDR2 from the germline V gene are LGHDT and YNNKEL (reference sequence). V was trimmed by 5 bases and J by 6 bases, leaving 17 bases between them. CDR3 length equals 15 residues.

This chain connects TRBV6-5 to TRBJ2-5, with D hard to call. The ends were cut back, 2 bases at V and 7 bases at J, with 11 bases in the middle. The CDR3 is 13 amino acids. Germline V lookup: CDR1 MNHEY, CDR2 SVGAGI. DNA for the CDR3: TGTGCCAGCAGTTACCAAGGGATGGGGACCCAGTACTTC. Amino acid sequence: CASSYQGMGTQYF.

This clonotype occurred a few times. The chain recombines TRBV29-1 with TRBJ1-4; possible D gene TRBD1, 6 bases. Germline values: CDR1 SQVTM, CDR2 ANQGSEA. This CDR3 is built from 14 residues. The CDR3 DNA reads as TGCAGTTGTATTGAGGGGGGAACGATTGAAAAACTGTTTTTT. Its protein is CSCIEGGTIEKLFF.

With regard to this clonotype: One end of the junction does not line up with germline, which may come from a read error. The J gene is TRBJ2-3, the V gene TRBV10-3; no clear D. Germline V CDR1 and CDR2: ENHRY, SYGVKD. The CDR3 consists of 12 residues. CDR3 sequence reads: CTIRPETDTQYF. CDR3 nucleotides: TGTACCATCAGGCCGGAAACGGATACGCAGTATTTT.

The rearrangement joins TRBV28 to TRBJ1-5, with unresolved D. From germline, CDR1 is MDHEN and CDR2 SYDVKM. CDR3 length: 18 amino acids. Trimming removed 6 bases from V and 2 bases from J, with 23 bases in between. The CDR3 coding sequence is TGTGCCAGCAGCGAAATCACGACACACTCCGGCGGCAATCAGCCCCAGCATTTT. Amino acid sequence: CASSEITTHSGGNQPQHF.

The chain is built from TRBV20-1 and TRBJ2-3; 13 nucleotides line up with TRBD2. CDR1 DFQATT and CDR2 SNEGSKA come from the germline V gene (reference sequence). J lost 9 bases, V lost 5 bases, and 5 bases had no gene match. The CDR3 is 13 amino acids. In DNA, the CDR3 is TGCAGTGCTGGACTAGCGGGAGTGGCAACGCAGTATTTT. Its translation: CSAGLAGVATQYF.

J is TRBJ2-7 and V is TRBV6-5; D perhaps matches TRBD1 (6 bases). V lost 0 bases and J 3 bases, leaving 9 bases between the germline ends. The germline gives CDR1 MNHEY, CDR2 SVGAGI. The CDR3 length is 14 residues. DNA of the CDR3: TGTGCCAGCAGTTACTCGCAGGGGCGCTACGAGCAGTACTTC. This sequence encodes CASSYSQGRYEQYF.

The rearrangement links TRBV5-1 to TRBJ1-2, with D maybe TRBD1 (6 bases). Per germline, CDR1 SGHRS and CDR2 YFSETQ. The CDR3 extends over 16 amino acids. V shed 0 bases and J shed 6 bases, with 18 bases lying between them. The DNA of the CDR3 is TGCGCCAGCAGCTTGGGGGGGACGACAGGATATAATGGCTACACCTTC. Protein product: CASSLGGTTGYNGYTF.

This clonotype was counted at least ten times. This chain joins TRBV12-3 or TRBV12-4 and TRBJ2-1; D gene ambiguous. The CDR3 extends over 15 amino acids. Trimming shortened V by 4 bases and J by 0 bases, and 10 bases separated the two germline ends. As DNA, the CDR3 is TGTGCCAGCAGTTCGCCGACTTACTCCTACAATGAGCAGTTCTTC. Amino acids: CASSSPTYSYNEQFF.

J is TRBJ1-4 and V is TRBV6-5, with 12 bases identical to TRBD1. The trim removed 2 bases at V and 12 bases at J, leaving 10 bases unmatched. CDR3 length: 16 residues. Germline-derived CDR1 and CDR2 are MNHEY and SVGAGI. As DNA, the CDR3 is TGTGCCAGCAGTTACCATACCGGGACAGGGGGCGCCGAACTGTTTTTT. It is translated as CASSYHTGTGGAELFF.

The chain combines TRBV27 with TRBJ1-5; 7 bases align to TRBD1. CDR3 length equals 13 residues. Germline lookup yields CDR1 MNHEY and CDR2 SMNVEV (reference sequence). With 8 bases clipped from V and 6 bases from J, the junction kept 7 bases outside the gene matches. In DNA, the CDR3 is TGTGCCAGCGCCCAGGGGGTAGTTCAGCCCCAGCATTTT. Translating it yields CASAQGVVQPQHF.

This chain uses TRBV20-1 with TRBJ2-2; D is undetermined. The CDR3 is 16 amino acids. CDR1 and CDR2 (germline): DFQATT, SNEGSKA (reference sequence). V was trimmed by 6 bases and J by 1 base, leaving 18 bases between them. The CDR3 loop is CSARRRRLQNTGELFF. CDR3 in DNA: TGCAGTGCCCGACGCCGGAGACTTCAGAACACCGGGGAGCTGTTTTTT.